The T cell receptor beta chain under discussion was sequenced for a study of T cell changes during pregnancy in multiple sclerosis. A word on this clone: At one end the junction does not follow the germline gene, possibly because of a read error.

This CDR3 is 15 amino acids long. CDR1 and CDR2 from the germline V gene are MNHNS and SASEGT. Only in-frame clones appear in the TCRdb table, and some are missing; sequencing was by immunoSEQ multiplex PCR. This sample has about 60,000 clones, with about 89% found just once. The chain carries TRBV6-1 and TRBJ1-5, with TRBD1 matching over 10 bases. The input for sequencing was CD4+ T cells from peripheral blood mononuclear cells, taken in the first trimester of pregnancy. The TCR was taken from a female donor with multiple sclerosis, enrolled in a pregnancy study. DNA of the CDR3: TGTGCCAGCAGACAACCGACAGGGGGCAACCAGCCCCAGCATTTT. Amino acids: CASRQPTGGNQPQHF.